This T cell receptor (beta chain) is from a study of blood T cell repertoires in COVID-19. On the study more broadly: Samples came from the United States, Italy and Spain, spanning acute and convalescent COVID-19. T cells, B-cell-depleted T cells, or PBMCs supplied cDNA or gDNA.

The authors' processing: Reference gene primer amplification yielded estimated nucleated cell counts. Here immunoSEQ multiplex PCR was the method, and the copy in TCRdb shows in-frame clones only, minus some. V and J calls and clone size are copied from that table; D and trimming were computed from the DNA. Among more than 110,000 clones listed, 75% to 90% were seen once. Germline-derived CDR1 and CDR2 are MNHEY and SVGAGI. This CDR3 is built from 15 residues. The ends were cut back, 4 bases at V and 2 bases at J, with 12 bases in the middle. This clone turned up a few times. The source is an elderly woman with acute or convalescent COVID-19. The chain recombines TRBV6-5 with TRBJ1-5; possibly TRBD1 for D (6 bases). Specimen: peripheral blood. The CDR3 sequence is CASSSQGGGNQPQHF. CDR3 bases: TGTGCCAGCAGTTCACAGGGCGGAGGCAATCAGCCCCAGCATTTT.